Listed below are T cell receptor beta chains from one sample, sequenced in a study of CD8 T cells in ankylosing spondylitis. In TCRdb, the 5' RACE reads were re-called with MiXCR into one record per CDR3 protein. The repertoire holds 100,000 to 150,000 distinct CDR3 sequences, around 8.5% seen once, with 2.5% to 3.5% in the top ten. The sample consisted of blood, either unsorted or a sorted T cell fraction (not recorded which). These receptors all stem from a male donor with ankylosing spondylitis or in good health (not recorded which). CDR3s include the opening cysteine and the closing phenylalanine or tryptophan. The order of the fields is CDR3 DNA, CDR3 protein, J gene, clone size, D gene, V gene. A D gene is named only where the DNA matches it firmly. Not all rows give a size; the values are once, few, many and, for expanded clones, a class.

TGTGCCAGCAGCCCCACTAGCGGCGACTACGAGCAGTACTTC CASSPTSGDYEQYF TRBJ2-7 - TRBD2 TRBV7-2
TGTGCCAGCAGTCTTAGCGGGGGGGCGGGTGAGCAGTTCTTC CASSLSGGAGEQFF TRBJ2-1 few TRBD2 TRBV12-3/TRBV12-4
TGTGCCAGCAGCCCCAGACGGGTAAGAAACACTGAAGCTTTCTTT CASSPRRVRNTEAFF TRBJ1-1 - - TRBV3-1
TGCAGTGCCCGGACAGGGGGTTTGCGTGGCTACACCTTC CSARTGGLRGYTF TRBJ1-2 many TRBD1 TRBV20-1
TGTGCCAGCAGTTCCCCGGGACTAGCGGAGAGGGGTGAGCAGTTCTTC CASSSPGLAERGEQFF TRBJ2-1 few TRBD2 TRBV6-5
TGTGCCAGCAAAAAGGATAACGGCCCAGATACGCAGTATTTT CASKKDNGPDTQYF TRBJ2-3 - - TRBV6-1
TGCAGTGCTATAGACGGGCTGCTGGCCAAAAACATTCAGTACTTC CSAIDGLLAKNIQYF TRBJ2-4 many - TRBV20-1
TGCAGCGTTGAACTAGCGGGAGTGTCCGAGCAGTACTTC CSVELAGVSEQYF TRBJ2-7 many TRBD2 TRBV29-1
TGTGCCAGCAGTTTAGCGGTCGGCTACGAGCAGTACTTC CASSLAVGYEQYF TRBJ2-7 many - TRBV12-3/TRBV12-4
TGTGCCAGCAGCTTGGGCAGGGGGCGCACCGGGGAGCTGTTTTTT CASSLGRGRTGELFF TRBJ2-2 - TRBD1 TRBV7-2
TGTGCCAGCAGCTTACCGGGGTCTCTCGGCGAGCAGTACTTC CASSLPGSLGEQYF TRBJ2-7 - - TRBV7-2
TGCGCCAGCAGCGGTGAGGGGTACACTGAAGCTTTCTTT CASSGEGYTEAFF TRBJ1-1 many - TRBV5-1
TGTGCCAGCAGCCTGACCACGTCCTCTGGAAACACCATATATTTT CASSLTTSSGNTIYF TRBJ1-3 many - TRBV3-1
TGCGCCAGCAGCCAAGCGTTTAGTTCCCAAGAGACCCAGTACTTC CASSQAFSSQETQYF TRBJ2-5 - - TRBV4-3
TGCGCCAGCAGCCGCGACAGGGAGGTTAGTACTGAAGCTTTCTTT CASSRDREVSTEAFF TRBJ1-1 many TRBD1 TRBV4-3
TGCGCCAGCAGCGTATCCGGGACATCGAACACTGAAGCTTTCTTT CASSVSGTSNTEAFF TRBJ1-1 few - TRBV5-1
TGTGCCAGCAGCTCCCGACAGGTTCGCGAGCAGTACTTC CASSSRQVREQYF TRBJ2-7 - - TRBV11-2
TGCGCCAGCAGCTGGGGGGACAGGGATGAGACCCAGTACTTC CASSWGDRDETQYF TRBJ2-5 many TRBD1 TRBV5-1
TGTGCCAGCAGTTTAGCGCGGGGAATCTCTGGAAACACCATATATTTT CASSLARGISGNTIYF TRBJ1-3 many - TRBV12-3/TRBV12-4
TGTGCCAGCAGAGGTAGCGGGTACAATGAGCAGTTCTTC CASRGSGYNEQFF TRBJ2-1 - TRBD2 TRBV27
TGTGCCAGCAGCCCCGTTGGGTTTAGCAATCAGCCCCAGCATTTT CASSPVGFSNQPQHF TRBJ1-5 many - TRBV5-5
TGCGCCAGCAGCCCGGTTGGTCGGACGTCGGATCGTTACGAGCAGTACTTC CASSPVGRTSDRYEQYF TRBJ2-7 many - TRBV5-1
TGTGCCAGCAGCTTTTTCATGGAGAACTCCTACGAGCAGTACTTC CASSFFMENSYEQYF TRBJ2-7 many - TRBV5-8
TGTGCCAGCAGCTCAACCAGGGAGGGCAAAAACATTCAGTACTTC CASSSTREGKNIQYF TRBJ2-4 few TRBD2 TRBV5-5
TGTGCCAGCAGTGTACAAGAGACCCAGTACTTC CASSVQETQYF TRBJ2-5 many - TRBV2
TGCAGCGGCGGATTGGGAGGTACTAAAGAGACCCAGTACTTC CSGGLGGTKETQYF TRBJ2-5 many - TRBV29-1
TGCAGTGCTAGAGATTTTGAGACTAGCGGGAGAGAGACCCAGTACTTC CSARDFETSGRETQYF TRBJ2-5 many TRBD2 TRBV20-1
TGTGCCAGCAGCTTGCAGGTAGTCTACAATGAGCAGTTCTTC CASSLQVVYNEQFF TRBJ2-1 - - TRBV7-2
TGTGCCAGCTCTCCCAGAGCAGGGGCCGTAGGGGAGCTGTTTTTT CASSPRAGAVGELFF TRBJ2-2 few - TRBV7-2
TGTGCCAGCACCGCGGCGGCGGGGAACTCCTACAATGAGCAGTTCTTC CASTAAAGNSYNEQFF TRBJ2-1 - - TRBV27
TGCAGTGCTAGAGATTACAGGAACGACTATGGCTACACCTTC CSARDYRNDYGYTF TRBJ1-2 many - TRBV20-1
TGTGCCAGCAGCTTAAGGGCCGGACTCGACAGACGCTACAATGAGCAGTTCTTC CASSLRAGLDRRYNEQFF TRBJ2-1 many - TRBV11-2
TGCGCCAGCAGCTTTCTCGGAGTCGAAGAGACCCAGTACTTC CASSFLGVEETQYF TRBJ2-5 many - TRBV5-1
TGCGCCAGCAGCTTGGCTCAGGCGGGAGGGCCCCGTGAGCAGTTCTTC CASSLAQAGGPREQFF TRBJ2-1 few TRBD2 TRBV5-1
TGTGCCAGCAGCCCACACGGGACTAGCGGGAGTGGAGAGACCCAGTACTTC CASSPHGTSGSGETQYF TRBJ2-5 many TRBD2 TRBV7-9
TGCGCCAGCAGCCAAGATCGAGGGAATGGCTACACCTTC CASSQDRGNGYTF TRBJ1-2 many - TRBV4-3
TGCAGCGTTGATTCGCTAGGAACTAGCACAGATACGCAGTATTTT CSVDSLGTSTDTQYF TRBJ2-3 many - TRBV29-1
TGCAGTGCTAGAGAGGATGGCGGGAGGGCCGGGGAGACCCAGTACTTC CSAREDGGRAGETQYF TRBJ2-5 many TRBD2 TRBV20-1
TGTGCCAGCAGCGGGGACCGACCAGCCGGGGAGCTGTTTTTT CASSGDRPAGELFF TRBJ2-2 many - TRBV7-8
TGTGCCAGCTCACCGGGACTAGCGGGAGTCGAGCAGTACTTC CASSPGLAGVEQYF TRBJ2-7 many TRBD2 TRBV18
TGCAGTGCTAGAGGGACAGCGGGAGATTACTACGAGCAGTACTTC CSARGTAGDYYEQYF TRBJ2-7 many TRBD2 TRBV20-1
TGTGCCAGCAGTGCAAGGGGGCTGGGGAATGAAAAACTGTTTTTT CASSARGLGNEKLFF TRBJ1-4 - TRBD1 TRBV27
TGTGCCAGCAGCAACCGGGACAGAAAAAATTCACCCCTCCACTTT CASSNRDRKNSPLHF TRBJ1-6 many TRBD1 TRBV12-3/TRBV12-4
TGTGCCAGCAGCTTACTGTCTAGCGGGAGGGGTGAGCAGTTCTTC CASSLLSSGRGEQFF TRBJ2-1 few TRBD2 TRBV7-8
TGCGCCAGCAGCCGACCGACCACTAGCGGAGTCACAGATACGCAGTATTTT CASSRPTTSGVTDTQYF TRBJ2-3 many TRBD2 TRBV5-1
TGCAGTGACAGCAGACTAGCGGGCTCCTACGAGCAGTACTTC CSDSRLAGSYEQYF TRBJ2-7 - TRBD2 TRBV20-1
TGCGCCAGCAGCCAAGGGTTCGTTGCGGGAGGACTGGGAGAGACCCAGTACTTC CASSQGFVAGGLGETQYF TRBJ2-5 many TRBD2 TRBV4-3
TGTGCCAGCAGTCCTAGGTGGGCGACTAATGAAAAACTGTTTTTT CASSPRWATNEKLFF TRBJ1-4 many - TRBV27
TGTGCCAGCAGCGGGACAGGCCGAAACAATGAGCAGTTCTTC CASSGTGRNNEQFF TRBJ2-1 - TRBD1 TRBV6-1